Listed below are T cell receptor beta chains from one sample, sequenced in a study of blood T cells in healthy people across ages. One entry per CDR3 protein, called by TCRdb with MiXCR from the 5' RACE reads. The data contain roughly 800,000 distinct CDR3 sequences, roughly 64% of them seen just once; the ten biggest clones take up 22%. The sample was blood. Every receptor here comes from a man aged 25 to 40 in good health. Each CDR3 is given with its conserved first and last residue. A D gene is named only where the DNA matches it firmly. Not every row has a clone size; where given, it reads once, few, many or a size class.

V gene,clone size,D gene,J gene,CDR3 DNA,CDR3 protein
TRBV7-2,.,.,TRBJ1-2,TGTGCCAGCAGCTTAGAGCCTTCGGACCGCTGGGTCGACTATGGCTACACCTTC,CASSLEPSDRWVDYGYTF
TRBV5-1,few,.,TRBJ2-5,TGCGCCAGCAGCTTATTAACCCTCAGGAGAGAGACCCAGTACTTC,CASSLLTLRRETQYF
TRBV3-1,.,.,TRBJ2-4,TGTGCCAGCAGCGGCAGGGCCAACATTCAGTACTTC,CASSGRANIQYF
TRBV18,.,.,TRBJ1-6,TGTGCCAGCTCGCCGACAGTTGAGGATTCACCCCTCCACTTT,CASSPTVEDSPLHF
TRBV6-6,once,.,TRBJ1-1,TGTGCCAGCAGCTCGAGAGGGCAGCCGAACACTGAAGCTTTCTTT,CASSSRGQPNTEAFF
TRBV4-3,few,.,TRBJ2-6,TGCGCCAGCAGCCTCGGAATTACCGGGGCCAACGTCCTGACTTTC,CASSLGITGANVLTF
TRBV12-3/TRBV12-4,.,TRBD1,TRBJ2-3,TGTGCCAGCAGTTCACCAGGGGGTCTAGTCACAGATACGCAGTATTTT,CASSSPGGLVTDTQYF
TRBV28,.,TRBD1,TRBJ1-4,TGTGCCAGCAGACCGACAGGGATTGAAAAACTGTTTTTT,CASRPTGIEKLFF
TRBV9,few,.,TRBJ2-1,TGTGCCAGCAGCCTACGGTATGGGGGGGGGCGTTACAATGAGCAGTTCTTC,CASSLRYGGGRYNEQFF
TRBV6-1,once,TRBD2,TRBJ2-7,TGTGCCAGCATTTGGGGGGGACGCTCCTACGAGCAGTACTTC,CASIWGGRSYEQYF
TRBV30,.,.,TRBJ2-7,TGTGCCTGGGGCACCCTCTACGAGCAGTACTTC,CAWGTLYEQYF